The source of this T cell receptor beta chain is a study of CD4 T cells in relation to SARS-CoV-2 and coronaviruses. Overall study: No peptide or an HIV-1 Nef peptide pool served as negative control. Shared crossreactive spike epitopes were mapped to their HLA restriction.

Trimming shortened V by 3 bases and J by 3 bases, and 11 bases separated the two germline ends. The CDR3 covers 14 residues. Germline V gene lookup returns CDR1 LNHDA and CDR2 SQIVND (reference sequence). Data came from immunoSEQ multiplex PCR; TCRdb stores just in-frame clones and leaves some out. The sample has 20,000 to 25,000 clones; 76% are singletons. In the case of this clone: Its antigen is as yet unknown.

CD4+ T cells from unexposed donors were obtained before the COVID-19 pandemic (2011-2018). After ten to eleven days of culture, CD4+ T cells were isolated. As cell numbers allowed, unexposed-donor CD4+ T cells faced SARS-CoV-2 S/N and four cold-coronavirus spikes. The sequence was obtained from a human donor in good health. The V gene is TRBV19, the J gene TRBJ1-2, with unresolved D. Sample: CD4+ T cells from PBMCs, cultured in vitro. CDR3 loop: CASSMGADYYGYTF. The CDR3 DNA reads as TGTGCCAGTAGTATGGGAGCGGACTACTATGGCTACACCTTC.